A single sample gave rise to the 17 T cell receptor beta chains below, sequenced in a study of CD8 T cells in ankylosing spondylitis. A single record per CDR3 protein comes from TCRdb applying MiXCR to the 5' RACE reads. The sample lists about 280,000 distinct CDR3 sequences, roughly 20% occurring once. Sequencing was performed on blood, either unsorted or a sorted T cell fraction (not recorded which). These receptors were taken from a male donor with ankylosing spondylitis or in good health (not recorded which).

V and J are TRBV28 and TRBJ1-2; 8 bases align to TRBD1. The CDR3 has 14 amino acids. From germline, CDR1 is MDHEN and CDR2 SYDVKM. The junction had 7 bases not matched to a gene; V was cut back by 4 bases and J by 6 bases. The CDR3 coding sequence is TGTGCCAGCAGTTCGGGACAGGTGGCGAATGGCTACACCTTC. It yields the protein CASSSGQVANGYTF.

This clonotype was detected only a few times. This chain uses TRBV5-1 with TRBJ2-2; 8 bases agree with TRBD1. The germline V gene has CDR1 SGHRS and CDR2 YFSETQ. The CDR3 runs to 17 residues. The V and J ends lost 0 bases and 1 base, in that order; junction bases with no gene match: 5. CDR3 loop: CASSLETGTGNTGELFF. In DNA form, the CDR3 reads TGCGCCAGCAGCTTGGAAACGGGGACAGGGAACACCGGGGAGCTGTTTTTT.

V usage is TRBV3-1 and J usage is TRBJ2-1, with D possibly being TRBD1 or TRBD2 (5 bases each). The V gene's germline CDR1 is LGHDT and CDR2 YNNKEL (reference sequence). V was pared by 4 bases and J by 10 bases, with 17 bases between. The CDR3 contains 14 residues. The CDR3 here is CASSRLSQGAEQFF. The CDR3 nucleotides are TGTGCCAGCAGCCGACTATCCCAAGGGGCGGAGCAGTTCTTC.

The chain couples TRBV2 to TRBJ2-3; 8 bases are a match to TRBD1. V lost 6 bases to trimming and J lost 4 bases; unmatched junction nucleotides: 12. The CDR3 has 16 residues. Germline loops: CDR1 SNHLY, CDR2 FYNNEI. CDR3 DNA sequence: TGTGCCAGCAGCCGAACCCGACAGGGGAGGTCAGATACGCAGTATTTT. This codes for CASSRTRQGRSDTQYF.

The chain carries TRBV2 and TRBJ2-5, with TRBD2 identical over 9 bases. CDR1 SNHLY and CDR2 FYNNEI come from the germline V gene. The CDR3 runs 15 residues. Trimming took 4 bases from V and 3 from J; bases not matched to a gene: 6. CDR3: CASSVGRLAEETQYF. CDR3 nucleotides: TGTGCCAGCAGTGTAGGCAGACTAGCGGAAGAGACCCAGTACTTC. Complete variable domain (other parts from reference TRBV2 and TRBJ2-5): EPEVTQTPSHQVTQMGQEVILRCVPISNHLYFYWYRQILGQKVEFLVSFYNNEISEKSEIFDDQFSVERPDGSNFTLKIRSTKLEDSAMYFCASSVGRLAEETQYFGPGTRLLVL.

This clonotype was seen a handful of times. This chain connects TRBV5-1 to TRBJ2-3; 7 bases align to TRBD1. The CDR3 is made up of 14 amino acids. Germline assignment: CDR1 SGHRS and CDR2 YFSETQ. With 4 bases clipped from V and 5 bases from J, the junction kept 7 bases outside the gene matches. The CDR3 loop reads CASSRTGDGDTQYF. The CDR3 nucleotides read TGCGCCAGCAGCCGCACAGGGGATGGAGATACGCAGTATTTT.

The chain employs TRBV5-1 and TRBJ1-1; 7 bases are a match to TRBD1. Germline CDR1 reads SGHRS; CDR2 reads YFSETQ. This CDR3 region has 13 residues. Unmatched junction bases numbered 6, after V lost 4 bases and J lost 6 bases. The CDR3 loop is CASSRAGTAEAFF. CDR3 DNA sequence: TGCGCCAGCAGCAGGGCAGGGACAGCTGAAGCTTTCTTT.

CDR3 loop: CASRRRGGGAYEQFF. CDR3 bases: TGTGCCAGCAGACGCCGTGGCGGGGGGGCCTATGAGCAGTTCTTC. The V gene is TRBV6-1, the J gene TRBJ2-1; 9 positions match TRBD2. Germline assignment: CDR1 MNHNS and CDR2 SASEGT. The ends lost 6 bases at V and 8 bases at J; junction bases unmatched: 11. The CDR3 consists of 15 residues.

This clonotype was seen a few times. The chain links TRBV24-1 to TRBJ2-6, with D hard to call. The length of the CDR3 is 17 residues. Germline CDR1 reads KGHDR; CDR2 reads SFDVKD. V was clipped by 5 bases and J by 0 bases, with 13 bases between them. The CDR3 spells CATSGTVHHSGANVLTF. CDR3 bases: TGTGCCACCAGTGGAACAGTTCACCACTCTGGGGCCAACGTCCTGACTTTC.

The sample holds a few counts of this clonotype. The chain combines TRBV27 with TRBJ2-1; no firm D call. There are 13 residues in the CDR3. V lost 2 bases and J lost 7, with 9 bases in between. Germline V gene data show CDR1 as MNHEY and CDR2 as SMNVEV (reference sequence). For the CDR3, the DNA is TGTGCCAGCAGTTTAACCACGAGGAATGAGCAGTTCTTC. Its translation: CASSLTTRNEQFF.

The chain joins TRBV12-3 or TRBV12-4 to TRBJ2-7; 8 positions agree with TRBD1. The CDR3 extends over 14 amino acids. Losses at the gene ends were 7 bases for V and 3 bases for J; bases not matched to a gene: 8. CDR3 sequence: CASTYVQGVYEQYV. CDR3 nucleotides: TGTGCCAGCACCTACGTACAGGGGGTCTACGAGCAGTACGTC.

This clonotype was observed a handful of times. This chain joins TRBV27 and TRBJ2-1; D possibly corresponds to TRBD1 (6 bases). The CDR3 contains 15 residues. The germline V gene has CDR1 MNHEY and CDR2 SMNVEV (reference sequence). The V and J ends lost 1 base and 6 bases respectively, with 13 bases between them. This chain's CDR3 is CASSLYTEGGNEQFF. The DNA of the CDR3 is TGTGCCAGCAGTTTATATACAGAAGGGGGCAATGAGCAGTTCTTC.

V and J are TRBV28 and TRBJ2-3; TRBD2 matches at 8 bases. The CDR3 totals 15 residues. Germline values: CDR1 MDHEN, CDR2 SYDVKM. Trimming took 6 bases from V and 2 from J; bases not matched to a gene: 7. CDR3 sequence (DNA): TGTGCCAGCAGCCACGGGGGGGCTTACACAGATACGCAGTATTTT. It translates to CASSHGGAYTDTQYF.

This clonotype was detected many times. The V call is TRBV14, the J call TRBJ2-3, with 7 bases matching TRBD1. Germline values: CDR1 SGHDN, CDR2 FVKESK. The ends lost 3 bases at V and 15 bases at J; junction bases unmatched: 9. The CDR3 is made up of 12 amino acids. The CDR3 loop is CASSQLGQPPYF. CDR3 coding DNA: TGTGCCAGCAGCCAGCTGGGACAGCCACCCTATTTT.

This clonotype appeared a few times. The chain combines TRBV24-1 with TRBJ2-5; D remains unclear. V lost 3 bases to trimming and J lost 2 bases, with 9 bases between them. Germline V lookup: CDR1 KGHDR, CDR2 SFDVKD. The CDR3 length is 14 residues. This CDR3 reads CATSDARRQETQYF. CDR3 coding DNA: TGTGCCACCAGTGATGCACGCAGGCAAGAGACCCAGTACTTC.

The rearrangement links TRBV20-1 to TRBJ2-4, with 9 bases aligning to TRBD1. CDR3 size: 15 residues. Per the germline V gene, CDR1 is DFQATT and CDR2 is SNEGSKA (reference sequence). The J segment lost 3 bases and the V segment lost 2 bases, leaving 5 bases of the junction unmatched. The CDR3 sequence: CSARTGGLSKNIQYF. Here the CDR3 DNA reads TGCAGTGCTAGAACAGGGGGCTTAAGCAAAAACATTCAGTACTTC.

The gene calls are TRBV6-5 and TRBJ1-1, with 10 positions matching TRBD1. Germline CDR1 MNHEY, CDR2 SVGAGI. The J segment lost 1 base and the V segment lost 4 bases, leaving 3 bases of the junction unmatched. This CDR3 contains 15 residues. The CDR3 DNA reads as TGTGCCAGCAGTTCCAGGACAGGGGGGAACACTGAAGCTTTCTTT. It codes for CASSSRTGGNTEAFF.